These T cell receptor beta chains were read from a single sample in a study of Graves' ophthalmopathy and Graves' hyperthyroidism. TCRdb ran MiXCR on the multiplex PCR reads and lists one entry per CDR3 protein. The sample shows 450,000 to 600,000 distinct CDR3 sequences, just under 40% of them seen only once. The sample taken for sequencing was peripheral blood or thyroid tissue (not recorded which). These receptors all stem from an adult man with Graves' hyperthyroidism. Both conserved end residues are part of each CDR3. The D gene is left open where the match is weak. A row's size may be missing; if present it is once, few, many or a size class.

v_gene	abundance	j_gene	d_gene	len	CDR3aa	CDR3nt
TRBV10-3	-	TRBJ1-2	TRBD1	16	CAISVAGQRGDYSYTF	TGTGCCATCAGTGTAGCGGGACAGCGGGGGGACTATAGCTACACCTTC
TRBV6-1	few	TRBJ2-7	-	16	CASSGGFRASSYEQYF	TGTGCCAGCAGTGGAGGGTTCAGGGCAAGCTCCTACGAGCAGTACTTC
TRBV29-1	-	TRBJ1-3	-	13	CSVVGVSGNTIYF	TGCAGCGTTGTGGGGGTGTCTGGAAACACCATATATTTT
TRBV7-9	few	TRBJ1-2	-	13	CASSMDNNYGYTF	TGTGCCAGCAGCATGGACAATAACTATGGCTACACCTTC
TRBV7-8	-	TRBJ2-2	-	14	CASSLPAPAGELFF	TGTGCCAGCAGCCTACCGGCCCCCGCCGGGGAGCTGTTTTTT
TRBV5-6	-	TRBJ2-2	-	16	CASSLALQGWAGELFF	TGTGCCAGCAGCTTGGCCCTACAGGGATGGGCCGGGGAGCTGTTTTTT
TRBV19	many	TRBJ1-2	TRBD1	15	CASSRTGGFFDGYTF	TGTGCCAGTAGTAGGACAGGGGGCTTTTTCGATGGCTACACCTTC
TRBV11-2	few	TRBJ2-3	-	14	CASGTFLRADTQYF	TGTGCCAGCGGGACTTTCCTCCGGGCAGATACGCAGTATTTT
TRBV10-1	-	TRBJ2-2	-	16	CASSGGGGANTGELFF	TGCGCCAGCAGTGGAGGGGGGGGGGCGAACACCGGGGAGCTGTTTTTT
TRBV10-3	-	TRBJ1-1	-	15	CAISEGAGRNTEAFF	TGTGCCATCAGTGAGGGGGCCGGTCGGAACACTGAAGCTTTCTTT
TRBV7-9	-	TRBJ2-7	TRBD1	15	CASSPPLGQKDEQYF	TGTGCCAGCTCACCACCGTTGGGACAGAAAGACGAGCAGTACTTC
TRBV28	few	TRBJ2-5	TRBD1	17	CASSASQGALGQETQYF	TGTGCCAGCAGCGCTTCCCAGGGGGCGCTTGGCCAAGAGACCCAGTACTTC
TRBV6-6	many	TRBJ1-5	TRBD1	17	CASSYSIPGGRDQPQHF	TGTGCCAGCAGTTACTCGATACCAGGGGGAAGGGATCAGCCCCAGCATTTT
TRBV20-1	many	TRBJ1-5	-	14	CSARGDTGGQPQHF	TGCAGTGCTAGAGGGGACACCGGCGGTCAGCCCCAGCATTTT
TRBV9	-	TRBJ2-6	-	15	CAGSVGFSGANVLTF	TGTGCCGGCAGCGTAGGGTTCTCTGGGGCCAACGTCCTGACTTTC
TRBV5-1	many	TRBJ2-7	-	14	CASSEDFLSYEQYF	TGCGCCAGCAGCGAGGACTTTCTCTCCTACGAGCAGTACTTC
TRBV12-3/TRBV12-4	-	TRBJ1-4	TRBD1	17	CASRRGTGRGLGEKLFF	TGTGCCAGCAGAAGAGGGACAGGGAGGGGCTTGGGGGAAAAACTGTTTTTT
TRBV9	-	TRBJ1-5	-	14	CASSAGTYQETQHF	TGTGCCAGCAGCGCCGGGACGTATCAAGAGACCCAGCATTTT
TRBV5-8	many	TRBJ1-2	-	15	CATQGYTIANYGYTF	TGTGCCACACAGGGTTACACTATCGCCAACTATGGCTACACCTTC
TRBV6-5	many	TRBJ2-2	-	13	CASRARLAGELFF	TGTGCCAGCAGGGCTAGGTTAGCCGGGGAGCTGTTTTTT
TRBV5-8	many	TRBJ1-6	-	14	CASSPDIANSPLHF	TGTGCCAGCAGCCCGGACATTGCGAATTCACCCCTCCACTTT
TRBV28	-	TRBJ1-1	-	14	CASSLGDGTKKSFF	TGTGCCAGCAGTTTAGGGGATGGGACGAAGAAATCTTTCTTT
TRBV7-8	many	TRBJ1-3	-	15	CASSADGSSGNTIYF	TGTGCCAGCAGCGCGGACGGGAGCTCTGGAAACACCATATATTTT
TRBV29-1	many	TRBJ1-4	-	12	CSVVLGDEKLFF	TGCAGCGTTGTCTTGGGTGATGAAAAACTGTTTTTT
TRBV5-4	many	TRBJ2-7	TRBD1	13	CASIRQGSYEQYF	TGTGCCAGCATCCGACAGGGGTCGTACGAGCAGTACTTC
TRBV29-1	-	TRBJ1-1	-	12	CSVWAGNTEAFF	TGCAGTGTGTGGGCAGGAAACACTGAAGCTTTCTTT
TRBV2	many	TRBJ2-5	-	16	CASRGPWTAYQETQYF	TGTGCCAGCAGGGGACCTTGGACAGCCTACCAAGAGACCCAGTACTTC
TRBV6-5	-	TRBJ2-7	TRBD1	16	CASSLIGGQGAYEQYF	TGTGCCAGCAGTTTAATAGGGGGACAGGGGGCCTACGAGCAGTACTTC
TRBV7-6	many	TRBJ2-7	TRBD2	16	CASSLEGLAGEDEQYF	TGTGCCAGCAGCTTAGAGGGACTAGCGGGTGAGGACGAGCAGTACTTC
TRBV5-1	-	TRBJ1-2	-	13	CASSLSWSSGNTF	TGCGCCAGCAGCTTGTCTTGGAGCTCTGGAAACACCTTC
TRBV5-1	many	TRBJ1-2	TRBD1	13	CASSDQGAGGYTF	TGCGCCAGCAGCGATCAGGGGGCCGGCGGCTACACCTTC
TRBV7-6	many	TRBJ1-1	TRBD1	16	CASSSSRTGGDTEAFF	TGTGCCAGCAGCTCCTCCAGGACAGGGGGGGACACTGAAGCTTTCTTT
TRBV3-1	many	TRBJ1-1	TRBD1	14	CASSQGQGQGEAFF	TGTGCCAGCAGCCAGGGACAGGGGCAAGGTGAAGCTTTCTTT
TRBV6-1	few	TRBJ2-7	TRBD1	15	CASSEGTGYSYEQYF	TGTGCCAGCAGTGAAGGGACAGGGTACTCCTACGAGCAGTACTTC
TRBV7-2	-	TRBJ2-3	TRBD2	15	CASSLVAGGTDTQYF	TGTGCCAGCAGCTTAGTTGCGGGGGGCACAGATACGCAGTATTTT
TRBV5-1	many	TRBJ1-1	-	13	CASRYTRDTEAFF	TGCGCCAGCAGGTACACCCGGGACACTGAAGCTTTCTTT
TRBV12-3/TRBV12-4	few	TRBJ2-2	-	12	CASTEDTGELFF	TGTGCCAGCACGGAGGACACCGGGGAGCTGTTTTTT
TRBV6-6	many	TRBJ1-6	-	14	CASTVGVFNSPLHF	TGTGCCAGCACCGTGGGGGTGTTCAATTCACCCCTCCACTTT
TRBV6-6	-	TRBJ1-3	-	15	CASKLDSFSGNTIYF	TGTGCCAGCAAGCTGGACAGTTTTAGCGGAAACACCATATATTTT
TRBV7-2	-	TRBJ2-2	-	15	CASSDTGGPLGELFF	TGTGCCAGCAGTGATACCGGGGGACCACTCGGGGAGCTGTTTTTT
TRBV10-3	-	TRBJ1-1	-	16	CAISESEKGRDTEAFF	TGTGCCATCAGTGAGTCGGAGAAGGGACGGGACACTGAAGCTTTCTTT
TRBV25-1	-	TRBJ2-7	-	11	CAFDQRDSMFF	TGTGCTTTCGACCAGCGGGACAGCATGTTCTTC
TRBV24-1	many	TRBJ1-2	TRBD1	13	CATSTGAGLGYTF	TGTGCCACCAGCACAGGGGCAGGGTTGGGCTACACCTTC
TRBV10-2	few	TRBJ2-7	TRBD1	12	CAARDRSYEQYF	TGCGCCGCCCGGGACAGGTCCTACGAGCAGTACTTC
TRBV20-1	-	TRBJ2-1	-	16	CSARDARGQMGNEQFF	TGCAGTGCTAGAGATGCGAGGGGACAAATGGGGAATGAGCAGTTCTTC
TRBV12-3/TRBV12-4	many	TRBJ1-2	TRBD1	15	CASTPYWTGFDQSRF	TGTGCCAGCACTCCCTATTGGACAGGTTTCGATCAGTCCCGATTC
TRBV7-2	-	TRBJ2-7	TRBD2	19	CASSLRPGLAGGPADERYF	TGTGCCAGCAGCTTAAGGCCGGGACTAGCGGGAGGGCCCGCGGACGAGCGGTACTTC
TRBV7-9	many	TRBJ1-3	TRBD1	17	CASSSSGQGALGNTIYF	TGTGCCAGCAGCTCAAGTGGACAGGGGGCGCTTGGAAACACCATATATTTT
TRBV12-3/TRBV12-4	few	TRBJ1-2	TRBD1	15	CASKTMGQRNYGYTF	TGTGCCAGCAAAACCATGGGACAGCGAAACTATGGCTACACCTTC
TRBV2	-	TRBJ2-5	TRBD1	16	CASSLSTVRGLFPQYF	TGTGCCAGCAGTTTATCCACCGTGAGGGGGCTATTTCCCCAGTACTTC
TRBV29-1	-	TRBJ1-3	-	13	CSVSSGAGNTIYF	TGCAGCGTTAGCAGCGGGGCCGGAAACACCATATATTTT
TRBV5-4	-	TRBJ1-2	-	12	CAGGTDAYGYTF	TGTGCCGGCGGCACGGACGCCTATGGCTACACCTTC
TRBV7-4	-	TRBJ2-5	TRBD2	17	CASSSTPRLAGSETQYF	TGTGCCAGCAGCTCTACCCCCCGACTAGCGGGGTCAGAGACCCAGTACTTC